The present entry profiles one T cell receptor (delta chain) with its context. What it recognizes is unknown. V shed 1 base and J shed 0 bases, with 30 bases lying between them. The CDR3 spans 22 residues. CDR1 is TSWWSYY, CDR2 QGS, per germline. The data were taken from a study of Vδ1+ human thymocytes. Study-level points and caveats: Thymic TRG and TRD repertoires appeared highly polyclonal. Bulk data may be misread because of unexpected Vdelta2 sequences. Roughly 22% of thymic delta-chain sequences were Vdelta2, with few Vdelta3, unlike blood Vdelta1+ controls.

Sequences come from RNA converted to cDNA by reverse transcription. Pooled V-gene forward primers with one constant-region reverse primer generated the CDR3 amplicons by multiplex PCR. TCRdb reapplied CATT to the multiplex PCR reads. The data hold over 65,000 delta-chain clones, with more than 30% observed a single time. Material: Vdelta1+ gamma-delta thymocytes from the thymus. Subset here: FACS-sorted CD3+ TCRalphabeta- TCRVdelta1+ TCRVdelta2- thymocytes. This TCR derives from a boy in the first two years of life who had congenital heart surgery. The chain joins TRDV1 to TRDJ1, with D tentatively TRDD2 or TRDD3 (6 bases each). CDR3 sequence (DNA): TGTGCTCTTGGGGAACGGGGGTCTCCTACTCCGGGGGCTGGGGATTACACCGATAAACTCATCTTT. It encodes CALGERGSPTPGAGDYTDKLIF.